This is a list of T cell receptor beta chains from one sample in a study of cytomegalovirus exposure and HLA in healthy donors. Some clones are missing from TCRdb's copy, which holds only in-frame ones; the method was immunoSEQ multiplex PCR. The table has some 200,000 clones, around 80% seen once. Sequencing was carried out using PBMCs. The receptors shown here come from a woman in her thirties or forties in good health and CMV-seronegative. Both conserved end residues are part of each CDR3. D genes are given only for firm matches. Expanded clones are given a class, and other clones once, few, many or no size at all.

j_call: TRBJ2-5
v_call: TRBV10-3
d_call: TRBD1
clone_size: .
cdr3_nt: TGTGCCATCAGTGAACAGGGGAACCAAGAGACCCAGTACTTC
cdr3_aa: CAISEQGNQETQYF

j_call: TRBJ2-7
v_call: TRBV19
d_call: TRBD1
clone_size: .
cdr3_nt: TGTGCCAGTAGTATCGCCGGGACAGGGGGGTTCGAGCAGTACTTC
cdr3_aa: CASSIAGTGGFEQYF

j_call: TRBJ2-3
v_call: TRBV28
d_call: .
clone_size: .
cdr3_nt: TGTGCCAGCAGTTTCCCCCTTGATGGAGAACTACGGGCAGATACGCAGTATTTT
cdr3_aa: CASSFPLDGELRADTQYF

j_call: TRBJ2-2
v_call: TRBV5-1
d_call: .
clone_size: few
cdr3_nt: TGCGCCAGCAGCTTGGGAAGAGGGAACACCGGGGAGCTGTTTTTT
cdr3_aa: CASSLGRGNTGELFF

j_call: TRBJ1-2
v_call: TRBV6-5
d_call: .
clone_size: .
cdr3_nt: TGTGCCAGCAGTCTCCGTACAGGGATGCACTATGGCTACACCTTC
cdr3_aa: CASSLRTGMHYGYTF

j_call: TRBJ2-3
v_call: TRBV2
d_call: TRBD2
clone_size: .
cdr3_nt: TGTGCCAGCAGTGGGACTAGCGGGGCCTATACGCAGTATTTT
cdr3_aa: CASSGTSGAYTQYF

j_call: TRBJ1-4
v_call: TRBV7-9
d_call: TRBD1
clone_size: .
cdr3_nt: TGTGCCAGCAGCAGCCGGGACAGAATTAATGAAAAACTGTTTTTT
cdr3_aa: CASSSRDRINEKLFF

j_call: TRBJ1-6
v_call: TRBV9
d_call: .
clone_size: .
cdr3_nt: TGTGCCAGCAGCGCCGAGGGGGGACTAGGAGCGGATTCACCCCTCCACTTT
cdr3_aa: CASSAEGGLGADSPLHF

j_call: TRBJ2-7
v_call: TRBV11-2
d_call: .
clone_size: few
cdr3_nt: TGTGCCAGCAGCTTAGAAGGGGGGGCAAGAGTCGAGCAGTACTTC
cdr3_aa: CASSLEGGARVEQYF

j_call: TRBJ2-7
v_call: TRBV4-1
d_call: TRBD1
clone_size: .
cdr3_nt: TGCGCCAGCAGCCCCATATGGACAGGGGCGGCCTACGAGCAGTACTTC
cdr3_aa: CASSPIWTGAAYEQYF

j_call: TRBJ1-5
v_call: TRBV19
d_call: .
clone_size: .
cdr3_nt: TGTGCCAGTAGGGGTCGAGGATCCAATCAGCCCCAGCATTTT
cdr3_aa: CASRGRGSNQPQHF

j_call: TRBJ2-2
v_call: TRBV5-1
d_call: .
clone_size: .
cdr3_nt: TGCGCCAGCAGCTTGCCAACCGGGACCGGGGAGCTGTTTTTT
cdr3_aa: CASSLPTGTGELFF

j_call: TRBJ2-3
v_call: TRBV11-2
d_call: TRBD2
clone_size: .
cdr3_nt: TGTGCCAGCAGCTTAGGCCAGCGGGGGGGCTCAGATACGCAGTATTTT
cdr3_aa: CASSLGQRGGSDTQYF

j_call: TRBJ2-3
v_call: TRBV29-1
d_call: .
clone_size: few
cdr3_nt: TGCAGCGTTGAATCAGCGGGCCCAGATACGCAGTATTTT
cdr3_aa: CSVESAGPDTQYF

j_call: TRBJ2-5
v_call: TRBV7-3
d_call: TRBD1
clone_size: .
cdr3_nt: TGTGCCAGCAGCCCAACAGGGGCTCAGGAGACCCAGTACTTC
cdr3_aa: CASSPTGAQETQYF

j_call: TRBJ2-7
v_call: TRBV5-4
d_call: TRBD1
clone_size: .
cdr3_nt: TGTGCCAGCAGCTTGGAGGGTCGCAGGGGGCAACAGTACTTC
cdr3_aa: CASSLEGRRGQQYF

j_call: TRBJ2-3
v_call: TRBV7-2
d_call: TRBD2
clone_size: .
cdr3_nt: TGTGCCAGCAGCTTCAGGCTAGCGGGGGGGCGAGATACGCAGTATTTT
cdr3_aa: CASSFRLAGGRDTQYF

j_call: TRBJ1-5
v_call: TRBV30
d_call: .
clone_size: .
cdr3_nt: TGTGCCTGGAGTGTAACGGGGAGCGGTCAGCCCCAGCATTTT
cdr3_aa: CAWSVTGSGQPQHF

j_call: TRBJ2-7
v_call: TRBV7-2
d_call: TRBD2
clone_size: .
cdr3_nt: TGTGCCAGCGGGGTTACTAGCGGGGGGATATACGAGCAGTACTTC
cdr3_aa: CASGVTSGGIYEQYF

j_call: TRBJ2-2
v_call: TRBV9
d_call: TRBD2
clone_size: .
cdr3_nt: TGTGCCAGCAGCGTTAGCGGGGTTGGCACCGGGGAGCTGTTTTTT
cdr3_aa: CASSVSGVGTGELFF

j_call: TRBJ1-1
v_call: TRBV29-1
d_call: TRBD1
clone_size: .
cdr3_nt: TGCAGCGTTCAGGCTCTACAGGGGATGCACACTGAAGCTTTCTTT
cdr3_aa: CSVQALQGMHTEAFF

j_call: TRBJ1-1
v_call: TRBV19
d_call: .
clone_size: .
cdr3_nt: TGTGCCAGTAGTACTCCACAGGAGAAGCGAGCTTTCTTT
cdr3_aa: CASSTPQEKRAFF

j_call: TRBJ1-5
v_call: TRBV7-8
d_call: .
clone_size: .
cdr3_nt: TGTGCCAGCAGCTTAGCCTGGACAGCCAATAGCAATCAGCCCCAGCATTTT
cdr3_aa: CASSLAWTANSNQPQHF

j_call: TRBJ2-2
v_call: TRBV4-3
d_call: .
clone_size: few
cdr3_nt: TGCGCCAGCAGCCAAGAATGGAGGGGGCTTGACACCGGGGAGCTGTTTTTT
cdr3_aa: CASSQEWRGLDTGELFF

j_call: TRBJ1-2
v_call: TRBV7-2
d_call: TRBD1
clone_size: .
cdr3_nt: TGTGCCAGCAGCACGGGACAGAGACGCTATGGCTACACCTTC
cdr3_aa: CASSTGQRRYGYTF

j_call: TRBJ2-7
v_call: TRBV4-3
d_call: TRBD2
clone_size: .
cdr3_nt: TGCGCCAGCAGCCTCGGTAGCGGGGGGGCCTACGAGCAGTACTTC
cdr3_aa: CASSLGSGGAYEQYF

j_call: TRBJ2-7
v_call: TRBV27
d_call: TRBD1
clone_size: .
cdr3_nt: TGTGCCAGCAGTTTGGGACAGGGGGCCTACGAGCAGTACTTC
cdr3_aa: CASSLGQGAYEQYF

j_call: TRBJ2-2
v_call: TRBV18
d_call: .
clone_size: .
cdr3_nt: TGTGCCAGCTCACCCTCTCCAGCGAACACCGGGGAGCTGTTTTTT
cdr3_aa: CASSPSPANTGELFF

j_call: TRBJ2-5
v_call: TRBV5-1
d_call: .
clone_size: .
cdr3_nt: TGCGCCAGCAGGTCGGTTGCTGGGCAGCTCCAAGAGACCCAGTACTTC
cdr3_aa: CASRSVAGQLQETQYF

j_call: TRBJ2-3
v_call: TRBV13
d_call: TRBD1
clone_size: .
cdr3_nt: TGTGCCAGCAGCTTACTAGGACAGGGCACAGATACGCAGTATTTT
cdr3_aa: CASSLLGQGTDTQYF

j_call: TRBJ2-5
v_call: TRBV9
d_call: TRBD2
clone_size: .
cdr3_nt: TGTGCCAGCAGCGTAGGTAGCGGGGGGGCAGAGACCCAGTACTTC
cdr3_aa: CASSVGSGGAETQYF

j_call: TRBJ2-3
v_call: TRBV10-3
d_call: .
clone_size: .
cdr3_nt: TGTGCCATCAGTCCGGGACTGATCACAGATACGCAGTATTTT
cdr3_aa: CAISPGLITDTQYF

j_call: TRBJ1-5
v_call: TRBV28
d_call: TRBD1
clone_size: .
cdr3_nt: TGTGCCGGACAGGGAAGCAATCAGCCCCAGCATTTT
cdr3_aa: CAGQGSNQPQHF

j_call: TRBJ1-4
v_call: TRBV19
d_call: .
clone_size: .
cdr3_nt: TGTGCCAGTAGATCGGACAGAGACGTCGCAACTAATGAAAAACTGTTTTTT
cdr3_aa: CASRSDRDVATNEKLFF

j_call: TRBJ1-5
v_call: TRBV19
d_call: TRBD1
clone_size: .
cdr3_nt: TGTGCCAGTACAAACCGGGACAGCTTAAATCAGCCCCAGCATTTT
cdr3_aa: CASTNRDSLNQPQHF

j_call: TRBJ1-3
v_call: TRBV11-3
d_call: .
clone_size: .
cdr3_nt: TGTGCCAGCAGCTTAGTAACGGGGGGCGCTGGAAACACCATATATTTT
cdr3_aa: CASSLVTGGAGNTIYF

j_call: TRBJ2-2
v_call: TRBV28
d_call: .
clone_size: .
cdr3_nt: TGTGCCAGCAGTACCGGACTGTCGGCGAACACCGGGGAGCTGTTTTTT
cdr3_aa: CASSTGLSANTGELFF

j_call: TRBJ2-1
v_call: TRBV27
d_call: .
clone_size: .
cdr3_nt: TGTGCCAGCAGGGTACAGGGAGCATATGAGCAGTTCTTC
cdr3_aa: CASRVQGAYEQFF

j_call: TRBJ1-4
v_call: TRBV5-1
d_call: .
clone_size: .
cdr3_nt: TGCGCCATTCTCCAAATGCGAGAAAAACTGTTTTTT
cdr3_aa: CAILQMREKLFF

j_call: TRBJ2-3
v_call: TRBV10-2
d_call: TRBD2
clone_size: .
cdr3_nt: TGCGCCAGCAGTGCCCTAGCGGACACAGATACGCAGTATTTT
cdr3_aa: CASSALADTDTQYF

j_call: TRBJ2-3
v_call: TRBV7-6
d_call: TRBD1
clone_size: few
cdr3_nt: TGTGCCAGCAGCCTAGGGACAGGCCTTACAGATACGCAGTATTTT
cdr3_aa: CASSLGTGLTDTQYF

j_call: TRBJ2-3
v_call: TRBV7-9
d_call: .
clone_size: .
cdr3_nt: TGTGCCGACGAGGATACAGATACGCAGTATTTT
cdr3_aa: CADEDTDTQYF

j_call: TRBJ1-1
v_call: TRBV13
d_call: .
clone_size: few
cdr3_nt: TGTGCCAGCAGCTCATCCGGCCTAGGGGAGAACACTGAAGCTTTCTTT
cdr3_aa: CASSSSGLGENTEAFF

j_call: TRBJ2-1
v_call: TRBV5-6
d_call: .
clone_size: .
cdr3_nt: TGTGCCAGCAGCTTCGCAGGGGAAAACTTCAATGAGCAGTTCTTC
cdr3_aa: CASSFAGENFNEQFF

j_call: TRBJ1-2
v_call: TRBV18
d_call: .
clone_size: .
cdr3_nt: TGTGCCAGCTCACCAGGTACAGGGTTCTATGGCTACACCTTC
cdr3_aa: CASSPGTGFYGYTF

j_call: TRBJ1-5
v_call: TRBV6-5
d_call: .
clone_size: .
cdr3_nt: TGTGCCAGCAGTTACAGTTCACATAGCAATCAGCCCCAGCATTTT
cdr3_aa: CASSYSSHSNQPQHF

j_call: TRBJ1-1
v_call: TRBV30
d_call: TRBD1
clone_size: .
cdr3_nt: TGTGCCTGGATCCCCGTGGGACAGGGGCTAACTGAAGCTTTCTTT
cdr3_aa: CAWIPVGQGLTEAFF

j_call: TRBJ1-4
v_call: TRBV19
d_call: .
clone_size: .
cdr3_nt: TGTGCCAGTAACGTACAGGGATCTGAAAAACTGTTTTTT
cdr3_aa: CASNVQGSEKLFF

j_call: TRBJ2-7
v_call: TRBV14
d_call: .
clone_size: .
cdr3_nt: TGTGCCAGCAGCCATTTATTCTACGAGCAGTACTTC
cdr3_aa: CASSHLFYEQYF

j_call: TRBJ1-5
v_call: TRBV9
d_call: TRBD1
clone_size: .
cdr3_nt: TGTGCCAGCAGCGTAGCCGACAGGGCCGATCAGCCCCAGCATTTT
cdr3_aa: CASSVADRADQPQHF

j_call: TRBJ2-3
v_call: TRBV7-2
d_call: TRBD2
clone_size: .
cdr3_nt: TGTGCCAGCAGCTTAGGTTCTAGCGGGGTTGATACGCAGTATTTT
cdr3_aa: CASSLGSSGVDTQYF

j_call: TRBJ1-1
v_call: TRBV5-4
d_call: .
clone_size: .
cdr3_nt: TGTGCCAGCAGCTGGGTGGGCAAGAACACTGAAGCTTTCTTT
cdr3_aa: CASSWVGKNTEAFF

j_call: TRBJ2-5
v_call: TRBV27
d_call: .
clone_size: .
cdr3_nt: TGTGCCAGCCACCCTTTGTCGGCGGATCAACAAGAGACCCAGTACTTC
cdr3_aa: CASHPLSADQQETQYF

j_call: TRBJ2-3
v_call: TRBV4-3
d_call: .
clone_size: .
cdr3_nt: TGCGCCAGCAGCCAAGGACAGATCACAGATACGCAGTATTTT
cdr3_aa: CASSQGQITDTQYF

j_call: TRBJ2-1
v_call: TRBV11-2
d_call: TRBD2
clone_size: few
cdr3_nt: TGTGCCAGCAGCAAACTAGCGGGGCATAATGAGCAGTTCTTC
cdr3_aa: CASSKLAGHNEQFF

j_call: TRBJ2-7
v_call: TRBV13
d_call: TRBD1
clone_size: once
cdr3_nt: TGTGCCAGCAGCTCAACCTCAAGGGACAGCTCCTACGAGCAGTACTTC
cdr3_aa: CASSSTSRDSSYEQYF

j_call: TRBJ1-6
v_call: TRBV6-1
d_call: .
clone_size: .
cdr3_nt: TGTGCCAGCAGTGAATATAGACTCTATAATTCACCCCTCCACTTT
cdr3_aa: CASSEYRLYNSPLHF

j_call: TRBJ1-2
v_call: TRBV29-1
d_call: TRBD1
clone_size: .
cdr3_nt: TGCAGCGTTACAGGGGAACCGTACACCTTC
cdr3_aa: CSVTGEPYTF

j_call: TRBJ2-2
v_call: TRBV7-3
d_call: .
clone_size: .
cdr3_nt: TGTGCCAGCAGCCCCAGGAGGGCTCCGGGGACCGGGGAGCTGTTTTTT
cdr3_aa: CASSPRRAPGTGELFF

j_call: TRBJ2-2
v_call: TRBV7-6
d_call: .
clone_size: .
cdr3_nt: TGTGCCAGCAGTATACAGGTCGCGAACACCGGGGAGCTGTTTTTT
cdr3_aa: CASSIQVANTGELFF